The 7 T cell receptor beta chains in this list originate from one sample, sequenced in a study of cytomegalovirus exposure and HLA in healthy donors (dated by TCRdb to 2016 to 2017). The method behind the library was the immunoSEQ multiplex PCR assay. Drawn from immuneACCESS, this table holds only the in-frame rearrangements with V and J called that TCRdb kept. Clones are partly lost; checked studies trace under half to an unresolved V gene and leave the rest unexplained. Within this sample are roughly 250,000 clones, with around 89% of them counted one time only. In total, the top ten clones hold under 0.45% of the sample. The sample taken for sequencing was PBMCs. The source is a woman under 30 in good health and CMV-seronegative.

The chain carries TRBV7-9 and TRBJ2-2; D possibly corresponds to TRBD1 (6 bases). The length of the CDR3 is 14 residues. V was clipped by 0 bases and J by 6 bases, with 8 bases between them. Germline V CDR1 and CDR2: SEHNR, FQNEAQ (reference sequence). For the CDR3, the DNA is TGTGCCAGCAGCTTAGCCCGGACAGCCGGGGAGCTGTTTTTT. Protein sequence: CASSLARTAGELFF.

This chain links TRBV28 with TRBJ2-3; TRBD2 agrees at 11 bases. This CDR3 has 16 residues. Germline V gives CDR1 MDHEN, CDR2 SYDVKM. J gave up 3 bases and V 1 base, and 3 bases lay outside the gene matches. The CDR3 nucleotides read TGTGCCAGCAGTTTATTGCCTAGCGGGGGGACAGATACGCAGTATTTT. Its translation: CASSLLPSGGTDTQYF.

This clone is a singleton in its sample. V and J are TRBV27 and TRBJ2-2; 12 bases agree with TRBD2. This CDR3 has 16 amino acids. The J segment lost 4 bases and the V segment lost 3 bases, leaving 3 bases of the junction unmatched. The germline V gene has CDR1 MNHEY and CDR2 SMNVEV (reference sequence). DNA of the CDR3: TGTGCCAGCAGTTTTGGACTAGCGGGGTTCACCGGGGAGCTGTTTTTT. It is translated as CASSFGLAGFTGELFF.

The chain couples TRBV7-9 to TRBJ2-1; 9 nucleotides match TRBD2. CDR1 and CDR2 from the germline V gene are SEHNR and FQNEAQ (reference sequence). There are 17 residues in the CDR3. V lost 0 bases, J lost 5 bases, and 8 bases stayed unmatched. The CDR3 DNA sequence: TGTGCCAGCAGCTTAGCGCTAGCGGGGAAACAGAACAATGAGCAGTTCTTC. Its translation: CASSLALAGKQNNEQFF.

This clone was picked up one time. The rearrangement joins TRBV4-2 to TRBJ2-1; TRBD2 aligns across 10 bases. The CDR3 sequence is 17 residues long. Trimming at V came to 0 bases and at J to 7 bases, leaving 9 bases not matched to a gene. Germline V gene lookup returns CDR1 LGHNA and CDR2 YNFKEQ. Here the CDR3 reads CASSQEPSGGEGNEQFF. Written as DNA, the CDR3 is TGTGCCAGCAGCCAAGAGCCTAGCGGGGGAGAGGGGAATGAGCAGTTCTTC.

This chain links TRBV6-6 with TRBJ1-6; no clear D gene. The V gene's germline CDR1 is MNHNY and CDR2 SVGAGI (reference sequence). Trimming left V 8 bases short and J 9 bases short, with 11 bases between. CDR3 length equals 12 residues. CDR3 sequence (DNA): TGTGCCAGCCAAAGGGAGGGTTCACCCCTCCACTTT. This gives the protein CASQREGSPLHF.

The chain links TRBV5-6 to TRBJ2-7; 9 nucleotides agree with TRBD1. Germline V gene data show CDR1 as SGHDT and CDR2 as YYEEEE. CDR3 length: 15 residues. J lost 0 bases, V lost 5 bases, and 6 bases had no gene match. The CDR3 DNA sequence: TGTGCCAGCAGGTCGGGACAGGGCTCCTCCTACGAGCAGTACTTC. This translates into CASRSGQGSSYEQYF.